The sequence of this T cell receptor (beta chain) was determined in a study of cytomegalovirus exposure and HLA in healthy donors. Use of 60 Vbeta and 13 Jbeta primers characterized the PCR. Sequencing used immunoSEQ multiplex PCR; TCRdb keeps in-frame clones, though not all of them. The table shows 90,000 to 130,000 clones, with 80% to 85% occurring only once. Sequenced: PBMCs. The receptor was isolated from a woman aged 60-75 years in good health and CMV-seropositive.

The CDR3 region has the DNA TGTGCCAGCAGCGTAACTTCGGGACAGAGAGATGGCTACACCTTC. It specifies CASSVTSGQRDGYTF. This rearrangement joins TRBV9 to TRBJ1-2, with TRBD1 matching 7 bases. J lost 6 bases, V lost 1 base, and 9 bases had no gene match. Germline V gene sequence: CDR1 SGDLS, CDR2 YYNGEE. CDR3 size: 15 residues.